This T cell receptor (beta chain) emerged from a study of blood T cell repertoires in COVID-19. Turning to the study itself: From T cells, B-cell-depleted T cells, or PBMCs came the material, which was cDNA or gDNA.

CDR1 is MDHEN and CDR2 is SYDVKM in the germline V gene. The CDR3 loop spans 15 amino acids. V lost 6 bases and J lost 2, with 17 bases in between. Method: immunoSEQ multiplex PCR; TCRdb's copy keeps in-frame clones and lacks some. Of roughly 230,000 clones listed, 83% are singletons. The V call is TRBV28, the J call TRBJ2-7; possible D gene TRBD1, 6 bases. This TCR was recovered from a human donor in a cohort sampled during active COVID-19. The sequenced material came from peripheral blood. Here the CDR3 reads CASRSGGTGTYEQYF. DNA of the CDR3: TGTGCCAGCAGGTCTGGCGGTACAGGGACCTACGAGCAGTACTTC.